These 8 T cell receptor beta chains came from one sample sequenced in a study. Each CDR3 protein gets one entry after TCRdb re-called the RT-PCR reads with MiXCR. The data contain approximately 720,000 distinct CDR3 sequences, approximately 14% of them singletons. Sequenced input: memory CD4+ T cells from blood. Receptors originate from a female donor in good health, serving as a healthy control.

This clonotype was recorded a few times. The CDR3 bases are TGTGCCATCAGTTGGACAGGGTCCGAGACCCAGTACTTC. It translates to CAISWTGSETQYF. The chain employs TRBV10-3 and TRBJ2-5, with 8 bases that match TRBD1. The CDR3 is made up of 13 amino acids. The germline V gene has CDR1 ENHRY and CDR2 SYGVKD. The V and J ends lost 5 bases and 5 bases, in that order; junction bases with no gene match: 4.

The chain links TRBV24-1 to TRBJ1-2, with D possibly being TRBD1 (6 bases). Trimming removed 3 bases at V and 7 bases at J, with 14 bases between. The germline CDR1 and CDR2 sequences are KGHDR and SFDVKD. This CDR3 has 14 residues. Written as DNA, the CDR3 is TGTGCCACCAGTGATGGGACACCTACCCGTGGCTACACCTTC. It encodes CATSDGTPTRGYTF.

This clonotype was observed at least ten times. The chain couples TRBV7-2 to TRBJ1-1; tentatively, D is TRBD1 (6 bases). This CDR3 spans 15 amino acids. Trimming took off 5 bases at V and 0 bases at J, with 13 bases between the two ends. Germline V lookup: CDR1 SGHTA, CDR2 FQGNSA. CDR3 in amino acids: CASSLGGGMNTEAFF. The CDR3 DNA reads as TGTGCCAGCAGCCTAGGAGGGGGGATGAACACTGAAGCTTTCTTT. Based on the CDR3 plus reference TRBV7-2 and TRBJ1-1, the full variable domain is GAGVSQSPSNKVTEKGKDVELRCDPISGHTALYWYRQSLGQGLEFLIYFQGNSAPDKSGLPSDRFSAERTGGSVSTLTIQRTQQEDSAVYLCASSLGGGMNTEAFFGQGTRLTVV.

The chain uses TRBV6-6 and TRBJ1-5; D remains ambiguous. Between the trimmed V and J ends, which lost 6 bases and 0 bases, there was a span of 9 bases. Per germline, CDR1 MNHNY and CDR2 SVGAGI (reference sequence). This CDR3 is built from 14 residues. The CDR3 DNA sequence: TGTGCCAGCAGCCAGACCGTTAGCAATCAGCCCCAGCATTTT. Encoded protein: CASSQTVSNQPQHF.

This clonotype was counted a few times. This chain uses TRBV11-2 with TRBJ2-7, with 9 bases matching TRBD2. The trim removed 4 bases at V and 4 bases at J, leaving 11 bases unmatched. The length of the CDR3 is 16 residues. Germline values: CDR1 SGHAT, CDR2 FQNNGV. The CDR3 loop is CASSSPRGSGSYEQYF. The CDR3 coding sequence is TGTGCCAGCAGCTCCCCCCGCGGTAGCGGGAGTTACGAGCAGTACTTC. The variable domain in full, with the rest retrieved from reference TRBV11-2 and TRBJ2-7, is EAGVAQSPRYKIIEKRQSVAFWCNPISGHATLYWYQQILGQGPKLLIQFQNNGVVDDSQLPKDRFSAERLKGVDSTLKIQPAKLEDSAVYLCASSSPRGSGSYEQYFGPGTRLTVT.

The chain couples TRBV12-3 or TRBV12-4 to TRBJ2-7, with 8 bases lining up with TRBD2. This CDR3 contains 14 residues. V shed 7 bases and J 6 bases; nucleotides not matched to a gene: 11. The CDR3 region has the DNA TGTGCCAGCACTACCGGGACTAGGTCGTCCGAGCAGTACTTC. This encodes CASTTGTRSSEQYF.

J is TRBJ2-5 and V is TRBV5-5; 8 positions match TRBD1. Per the germline V gene, CDR1 is SGHKS and CDR2 is YYEKEE (reference sequence). The CDR3 spans 13 residues. J gave up 5 bases and V 4 bases, and 4 bases lay outside the gene matches. This chain's CDR3 is CASSVTGVETQYF. CDR3 DNA sequence: TGTGCCAGCAGCGTGACAGGGGTTGAGACCCAGTACTTC. The entire variable domain, with the rest obtained from reference TRBV5-5 and TRBJ2-5, is as follows: DAGVTQSPTHLIKTRGQQVTLRCSPISGHKSVSWYQQVLGQGPQFIFQYYEKEERGRGNFPDRFSARQFPNYSSELNVNALLLGDSALYLCASSVTGVETQYFGPGTRLLVL.

This clonotype was detected many times. V gene TRBV6-6 combines with J gene TRBJ2-2; D is undetermined. CDR3 length equals 15 residues. In germline, CDR1 is MNHNY, CDR2 SVGAGI (reference sequence). The ends were cut back, 7 bases at V and 11 bases at J, with 23 bases in the middle. CDR3 sequence (DNA): TGTGCCAGCACCCCCCGAAAGGGCGGAGCCGTAGAGCTGTTTTTT. Its protein is CASTPRKGGAVELFF.